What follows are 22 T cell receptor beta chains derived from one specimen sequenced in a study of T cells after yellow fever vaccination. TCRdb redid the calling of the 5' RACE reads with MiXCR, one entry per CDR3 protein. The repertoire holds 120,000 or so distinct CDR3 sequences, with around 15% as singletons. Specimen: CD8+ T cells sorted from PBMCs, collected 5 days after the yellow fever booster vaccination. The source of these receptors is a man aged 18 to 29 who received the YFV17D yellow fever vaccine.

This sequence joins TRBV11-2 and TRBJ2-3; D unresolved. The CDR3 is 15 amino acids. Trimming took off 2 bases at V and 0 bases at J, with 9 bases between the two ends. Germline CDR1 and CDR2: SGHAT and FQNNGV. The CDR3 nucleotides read TGTGCCAGCAGCTTACGAAGCCGTAGCACAGATACGCAGTATTTT. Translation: CASSLRSRSTDTQYF. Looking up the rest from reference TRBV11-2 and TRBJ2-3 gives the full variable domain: EAGVAQSPRYKIIEKRQSVAFWCNPISGHATLYWYQQILGQGPKLLIQFQNNGVVDDSQLPKDRFSAERLKGVDSTLKIQPAKLEDSAVYLCASSLRSRSTDTQYFGPGTRLTVL.

The CDR3 DNA follows: TGTGCCACCAGTGCACAGGGAACAGATACGCAGTATTTT. This translates into CATSAQGTDTQYF. The chain joins TRBV24-1 to TRBJ2-3, with D perhaps TRBD1 (6 bases). V dropped 5 bases and J dropped 3 bases, with 8 bases sitting between them. CDR3 size: 13 residues. CDR1 and CDR2 from the germline V gene are KGHDR and SFDVKD.

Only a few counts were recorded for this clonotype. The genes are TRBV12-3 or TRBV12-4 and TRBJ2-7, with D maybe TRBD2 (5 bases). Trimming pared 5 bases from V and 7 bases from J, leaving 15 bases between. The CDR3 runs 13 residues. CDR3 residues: CASSPRTGMEQYF. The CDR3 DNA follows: TGTGCCAGCAGTCCCCGGACTGGAATGGAGCAGTACTTC.

The CDR3 sequence: CASSYDFGSAETQYF. The DNA for the CDR3 is TGTGCCAGCAGCTATGATTTTGGTTCTGCTGAGACCCAGTACTTC. The chain employs TRBV11-1 and TRBJ2-5; D gene unclear. The V end lost 4 bases, the J end lost 5 bases, and 17 bases lay between the germline ends. Germline assignment: CDR1 SGHAT and CDR2 FQDESV (reference sequence). The CDR3 is 15 residues long.

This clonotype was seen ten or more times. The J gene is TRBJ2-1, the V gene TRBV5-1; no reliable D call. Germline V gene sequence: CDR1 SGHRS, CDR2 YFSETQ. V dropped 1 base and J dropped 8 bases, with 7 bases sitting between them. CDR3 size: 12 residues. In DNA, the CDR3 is TGCGCCAGCAGCTTGTTAGTAGATGAGCAGTTCTTC. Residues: CASSLLVDEQFF.

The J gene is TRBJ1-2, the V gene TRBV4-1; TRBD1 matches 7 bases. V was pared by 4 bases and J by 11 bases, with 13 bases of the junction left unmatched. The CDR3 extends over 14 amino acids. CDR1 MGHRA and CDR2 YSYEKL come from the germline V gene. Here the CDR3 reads CASSPSGGGVRYTF. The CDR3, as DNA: TGCGCCAGCAGCCCCTCAGGGGGGGGGGTGAGGTACACCTTC.

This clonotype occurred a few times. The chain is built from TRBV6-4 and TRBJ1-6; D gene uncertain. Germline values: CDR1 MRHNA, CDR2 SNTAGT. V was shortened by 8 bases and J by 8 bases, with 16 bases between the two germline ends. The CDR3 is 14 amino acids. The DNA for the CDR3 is TGTGCCAGCGGGGAAGGGCCCGAAGATTCACCCCTCCACTTT. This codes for CASGEGPEDSPLHF.

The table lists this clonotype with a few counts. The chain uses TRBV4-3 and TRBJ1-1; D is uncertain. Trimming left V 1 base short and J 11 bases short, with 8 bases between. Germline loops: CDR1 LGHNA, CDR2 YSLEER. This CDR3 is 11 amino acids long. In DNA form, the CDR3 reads TGCGCCAGCAGCCAAGGGCAGTGGGCTTTCTTT. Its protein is CASSQGQWAFF.

CDR3 nucleotides: TGCGCCAGCAGCCAGGGCCTCCAGGGAGATGCCTATGGCTACACCTTC. Translation gives CASSQGLQGDAYGYTF. V and J are TRBV4-1 and TRBJ1-2; a possible D gene is TRBD1 (5 bases). The CDR3 sequence is 16 residues long. With 3 bases removed from V and 4 bases from J, the gap between germline ends came to 18 bases. Germline CDR1 and CDR2: MGHRA and YSYEKL.

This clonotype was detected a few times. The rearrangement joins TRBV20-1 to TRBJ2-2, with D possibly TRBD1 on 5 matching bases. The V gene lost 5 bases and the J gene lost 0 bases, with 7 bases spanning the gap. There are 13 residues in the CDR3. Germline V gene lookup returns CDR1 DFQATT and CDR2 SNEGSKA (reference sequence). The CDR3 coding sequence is TGCAGTGCTCAGGGTTCGAACACCGGGGAGCTGTTTTTT. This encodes CSAQGSNTGELFF.

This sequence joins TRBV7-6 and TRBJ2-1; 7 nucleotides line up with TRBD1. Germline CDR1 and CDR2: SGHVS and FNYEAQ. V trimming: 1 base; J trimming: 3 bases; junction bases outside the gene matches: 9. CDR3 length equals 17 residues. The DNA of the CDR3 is TGTGCCAGCAGCTTAGGTAGGCGACAGGGTGGCTACAATGAGCAGTTCTTC. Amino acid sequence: CASSLGRRQGGYNEQFF.

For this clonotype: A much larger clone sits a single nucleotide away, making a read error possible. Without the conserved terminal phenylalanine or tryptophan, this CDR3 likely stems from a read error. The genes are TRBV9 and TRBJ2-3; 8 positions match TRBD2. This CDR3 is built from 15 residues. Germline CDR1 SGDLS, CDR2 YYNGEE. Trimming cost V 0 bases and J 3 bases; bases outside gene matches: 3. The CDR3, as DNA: TGTGCCAGCAGCGTAGTAGCGGGGAGGACAGATACGCAGTATCTT. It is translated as CASSVVAGRTDTQYL.

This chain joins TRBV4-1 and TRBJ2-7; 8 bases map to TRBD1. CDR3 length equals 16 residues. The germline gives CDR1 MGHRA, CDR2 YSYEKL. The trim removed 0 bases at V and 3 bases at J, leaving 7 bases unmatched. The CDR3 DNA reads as TGCGCCAGCAGCCAAGATCAAGGGACAGGAAACTACGAGCAGTACGTC. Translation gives CASSQDQGTGNYEQYV.

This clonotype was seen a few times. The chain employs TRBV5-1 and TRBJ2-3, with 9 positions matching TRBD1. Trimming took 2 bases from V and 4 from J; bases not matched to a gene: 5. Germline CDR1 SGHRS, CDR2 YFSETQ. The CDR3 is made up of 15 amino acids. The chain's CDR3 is CASSFGQGSPDTQYF. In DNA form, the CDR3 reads TGCGCCAGCAGCTTCGGACAGGGGTCCCCAGATACGCAGTATTTT.

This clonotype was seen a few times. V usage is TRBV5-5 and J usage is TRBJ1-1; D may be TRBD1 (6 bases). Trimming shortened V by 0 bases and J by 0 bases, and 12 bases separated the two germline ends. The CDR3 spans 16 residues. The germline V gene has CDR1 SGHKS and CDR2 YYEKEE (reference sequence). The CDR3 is CASSLVIGGLNTEAFF. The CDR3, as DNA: TGTGCCAGCAGCTTGGTCATCGGGGGGCTGAACACTGAAGCTTTCTTT.

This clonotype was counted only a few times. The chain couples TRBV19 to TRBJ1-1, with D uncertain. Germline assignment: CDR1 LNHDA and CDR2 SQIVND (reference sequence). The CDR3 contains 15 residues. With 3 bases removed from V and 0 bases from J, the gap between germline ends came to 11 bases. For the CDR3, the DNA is TGTGCCAGTAGTATCTCCGGGAGCCTGAACACTGAAGCTTTCTTT. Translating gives CASSISGSLNTEAFF.

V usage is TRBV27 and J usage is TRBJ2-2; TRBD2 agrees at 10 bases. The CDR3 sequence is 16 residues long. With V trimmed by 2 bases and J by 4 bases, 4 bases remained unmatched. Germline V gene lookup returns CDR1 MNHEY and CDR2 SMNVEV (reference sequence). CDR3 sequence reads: CASSLHTSGATGELFF. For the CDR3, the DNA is TGTGCCAGCAGTTTACATACTAGCGGGGCCACCGGGGAGCTGTTTTTT.

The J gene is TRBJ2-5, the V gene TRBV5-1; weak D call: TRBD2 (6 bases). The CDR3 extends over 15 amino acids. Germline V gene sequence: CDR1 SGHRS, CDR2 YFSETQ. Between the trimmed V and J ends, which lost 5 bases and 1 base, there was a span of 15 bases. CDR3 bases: TGCGCCAGCAGGGGAGGAGAGGGGCCCCAAGAGACCCAGTACTTC. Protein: CASRGGEGPQETQYF.

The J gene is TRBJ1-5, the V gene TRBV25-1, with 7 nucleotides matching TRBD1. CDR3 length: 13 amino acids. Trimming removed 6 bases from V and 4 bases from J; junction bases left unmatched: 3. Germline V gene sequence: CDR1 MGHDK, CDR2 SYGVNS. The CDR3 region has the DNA TGTGCCAGCAGCCCACAGGGGAATCAGCCCCAGCATTTT. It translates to CASSPQGNQPQHF. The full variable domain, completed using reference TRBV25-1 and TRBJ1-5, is EADIYQTPRYLVIGTGKKITLECSQTMGHDKMYWYQQDPGMELHLIHYSYGVNSTEKGDLSSESTVSRIRTEHFPLTLESARPSHTSQYLCASSPQGNQPQHFGDGTRLSIL.

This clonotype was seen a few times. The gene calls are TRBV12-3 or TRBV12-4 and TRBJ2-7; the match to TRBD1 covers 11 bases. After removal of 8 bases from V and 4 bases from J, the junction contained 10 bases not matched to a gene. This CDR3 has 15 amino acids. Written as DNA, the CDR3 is TGTGCCAGCCCTCAAGCAGGACAGGGGGCATACGAGCAGTACTTC. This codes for CASPQAGQGAYEQYF.

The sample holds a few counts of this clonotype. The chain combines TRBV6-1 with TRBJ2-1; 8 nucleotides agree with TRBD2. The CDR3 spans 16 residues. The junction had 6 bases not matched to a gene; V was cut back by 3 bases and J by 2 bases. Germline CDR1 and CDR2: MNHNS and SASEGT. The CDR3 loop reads CASSDDGGGTYNEQFF. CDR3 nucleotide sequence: TGTGCCAGCAGTGATGACGGCGGGGGGACCTACAATGAGCAGTTCTTC.

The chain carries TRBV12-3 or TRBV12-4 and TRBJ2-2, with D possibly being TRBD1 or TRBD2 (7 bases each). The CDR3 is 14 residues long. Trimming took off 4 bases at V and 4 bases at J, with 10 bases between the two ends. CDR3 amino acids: CASSSRGGTGELFF. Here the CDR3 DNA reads TGTGCCAGCAGTTCCAGGGGGGGCACCGGGGAGCTGTTTTTT.